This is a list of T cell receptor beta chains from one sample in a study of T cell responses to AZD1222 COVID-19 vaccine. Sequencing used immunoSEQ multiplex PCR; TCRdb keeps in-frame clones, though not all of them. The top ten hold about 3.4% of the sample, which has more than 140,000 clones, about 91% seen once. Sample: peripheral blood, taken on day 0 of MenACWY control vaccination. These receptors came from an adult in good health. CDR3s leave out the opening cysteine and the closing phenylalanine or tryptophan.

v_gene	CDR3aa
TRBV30	AWSTTRLGTDTQY
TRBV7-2	ASSHPAGSYNEQF
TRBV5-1	ASSGTGTSNTGELF
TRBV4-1	ASSHGAPRALNSPLH
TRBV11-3	ASSYMKNTEAF
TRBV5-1	ASSRTTGGQGSEAF
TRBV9	ASSSEETQY
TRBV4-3	ASSHHFGRDREKLF
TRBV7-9	ASSLGFGLFNEQF
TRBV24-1	ATSGGLGHEQY
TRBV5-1	ASSLALAGTTSTDTQY
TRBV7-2	ASSTRPQGDEQY
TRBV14	ASSQGQGQGAVYNEQF
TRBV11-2	ASSLGHRGGGNTIY
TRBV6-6	ASSYRGAEQY
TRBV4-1	ASSYSVGKVYGYT
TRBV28	ASSLEGRGLGTEAF
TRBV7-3	ASSTGQTYNSPLH
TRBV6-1	ASRMTLTRENIQY
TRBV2	ASSELRFANEQF
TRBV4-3	ASSQDAGELF
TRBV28	ASSLEGGNTGELF
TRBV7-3	ASSRLAGVYDEQF
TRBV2	ASQEWRDNEQF
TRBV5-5	ASSLVTASYEQY
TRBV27	ASSSLKRLDTEAF
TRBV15	ATSRDQNTGELF
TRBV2	ASKRQANNEQF
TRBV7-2	ASSLQGMGNTEAF
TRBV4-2	ASRPMLGPYNEQF
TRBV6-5	ASSLRGRSETQY
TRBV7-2	ASSLNRDNSPLH
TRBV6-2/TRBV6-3	ASSYSRTYSGNTIY
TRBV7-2	ASSLGQPIAKNIQY
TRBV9	ASSPDRAYNYGYT
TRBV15	ATSSNRVIAKNIQY
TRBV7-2	ASSLLGTYSSGNTIY
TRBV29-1	SVTLGDGYT
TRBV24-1	ATSDPGLAGGKDEQF
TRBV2	ASSGDRGDQPQH